These T cell receptor beta chains were read from a single sample in a study of T cell responses to AZD1222 COVID-19 vaccine. Some clones are missing from TCRdb's copy, which holds only in-frame ones; the method was immunoSEQ multiplex PCR. Here the sample spans some 120,000 clones, 88% being singletons. This specimen was peripheral blood, taken on day 0 of MenACWY control vaccination. The receptors were gathered from an adult in good health. Each CDR3 is given with its conserved first and last residue. The D gene is left open where the match is weak. Size is omitted from some rows. Given values are once, few, many or a class for expanded clones.

>few|TRBV19|.|TRBJ1-6
CASSRTTESPLHF
TGTGCCAGTAGTAGGACGACCGAGTCACCCCTCCACTTT
>few|TRBV3-1/TRBV3-2|.|TRBJ2-7
CASSPPGYEQYF
TGTGCCAGCAGCCCGCCGGGATACGAGCAGTACTTC
>.|TRBV2|TRBD2|TRBJ2-1
CASSEALAGGDNEQFF
TGTGCCAGCAGTGAAGCGCTAGCGGGAGGTGACAATGAGCAGTTCTTC
>few|TRBV7-9|.|TRBJ2-2
CASSLSAVAGELFF
TGTGCCAGCAGCTTATCGGCGGTGGCCGGGGAGCTGTTTTTT
>.|TRBV6-5|.|TRBJ2-7
CASSSRQPHEQYF
TGTGCCAGCAGTTCTCGACAGCCCCACGAGCAGTACTTC
>.|TRBV28|TRBD1|TRBJ1-5
CASSNPFGAGGAINQPQHF
TGTGCCAGCAGTAACCCCTTTGGGGCAGGGGGCGCGATAAACCAGCCCCAGCATTTT
>once|TRBV19|.|TRBJ1-5
CASSIWGAKNQPQHF
TGTGCCAGTAGTATTTGGGGGGCAAAAAATCAGCCCCAGCATTTT
>.|TRBV9|.|TRBJ1-4
CASSRGGPDEKLFF
TGTGCCAGCAGCCGGGGGGGTCCCGATGAAAAACTGTTTTTT
>.|TRBV7-9|.|TRBJ1-4
CASSRTRGGATNEKLFF
TGTGCCAGCAGCCGTACCCGGGGAGGGGCAACTAATGAAAAACTGTTTTTT
>.|TRBV6-4|.|TRBJ1-3
CASVRRGGLKIENTIYF
TGTGCCAGCGTTCGACGAGGGGGGCTGAAGATCGAAAACACCATATATTTT
>.|TRBV6-4|.|TRBJ1-2
CASSPNRVANYGYTF
TGTGCCAGCAGCCCTAACAGGGTAGCTAACTATGGCTACACCTTC
>.|TRBV4-1|.|TRBJ2-7
CASSAKGGAYEQYF
TGCGCCAGCAGCGCGAAGGGGGGGGCCTACGAGCAGTACTTC
>.|TRBV2|TRBD1|TRBJ1-2
CASIWGQGRRDYGYTF
TGTGCCAGCATTTGGGGACAGGGGCGAAGGGACTATGGCTACACCTTC
>.|TRBV7-9|.|TRBJ1-1
CASSAVLIGTEAFF
TGTGCCAGCAGCGCCGTCCTGATTGGCACTGAAGCTTTCTTT
>.|TRBV28|.|TRBJ2-5
CASSLWGRVQETQYF
TGTGCCAGCAGTTTATGGGGGCGGGTCCAAGAGACCCAGTACTTC
>few|TRBV7-9|TRBD1|TRBJ2-7
CASSRGTGTYEQYF
TGTGCCAGCAGCCGCGGGACAGGTACCTACGAGCAGTACTTC
>.|TRBV28|.|TRBJ1-3
CASSSGQGNTIYF
TGTGCCAGCAGTTCGGGTCAGGGAAACACCATATATTTT
>.|TRBV5-1|.|TRBJ1-2
CASSLGGGPNYGYTF
TGCGCCAGCAGCTTGGGAGGGGGACCTAACTATGGCTACACCTTC
>.|TRBV10-2|.|TRBJ2-1
CASRLPTLYNEQFF
TGCGCCAGCAGACTTCCGACCCTCTACAATGAGCAGTTCTTC
>.|TRBV18|TRBD2|TRBJ2-4
CASSDSPWSGRLLGAKNIQYF
TGTGCCAGCTCCGACTCCCCATGGAGCGGGAGGCTCCTAGGGGCCAAAAACATTCAGTACTTC
>.|TRBV24-1|.|TRBJ2-1
CALWGVYNEQFF
TGTGCCCTCTGGGGGGTTTACAATGAGCAGTTCTTC
>.|TRBV18|.|TRBJ2-7
CASSPGEGYEQYF
TGTGCCAGCTCCCCAGGGGAGGGCTACGAGCAGTACTTC
>.|TRBV30|TRBD1|TRBJ2-7
CACNPKGTGNYEQYF
TGTGCTTGTAATCCAAAGGGGACAGGGAACTACGAGCAGTACTTC
>.|TRBV27|.|TRBJ2-7
CASTPRAGSSRYEQYF
TGTGCCAGCACCCCAAGGGCTGGGAGCAGTCGCTACGAGCAGTACTTC
>.|TRBV5-1|.|TRBJ1-2
CASSLGGTNYGYTF
TGCGCCAGCAGCTTGGGGGGGACTAACTATGGCTACACCTTC
>.|TRBV3-1/TRBV3-2|TRBD1|TRBJ1-1
CASSHRQGATEAFF
TGTGCCAGCAGCCACCGACAGGGGGCAACTGAAGCTTTCTTT
>.|TRBV7-6|.|TRBJ2-5
CASSKDVAPRGTQYF
TGTGCCAGCAGCAAAGATGTAGCGCCAAGAGGGACCCAGTACTTC
>.|TRBV28|.|TRBJ2-1
CASSFGQGISYNEQFF
TGTGCCAGCAGTTTTGGGCAGGGAATATCCTACAATGAGCAGTTCTTC
>once|TRBV11-2|.|TRBJ2-7
CASSFGYYYEQYF
TGTGCCAGCAGCTTCGGCTACTACTACGAGCAGTACTTC
>.|TRBV19|.|TRBJ1-6
CASSILTTGTPNSPLHF
TGTGCCAGTAGTATACTAACCACTGGGACACCAAATTCACCCCTCCACTTT
>.|TRBV3-1/TRBV3-2|TRBD2|TRBJ2-3
CASSQASGRGTDTQYF
TGTGCCAGCAGCCAAGCTAGCGGGAGAGGCACAGATACGCAGTATTTT
>.|TRBV5-1|TRBD1|TRBJ1-1
CASSTDRDTEAFF
TGCGCCAGCAGCACAGACAGGGACACTGAAGCTTTCTTT
>.|TRBV14|TRBD2|TRBJ2-1
CASRLTSGANNEQFF
TGTGCCAGCAGGCTAACTAGCGGGGCTAACAATGAGCAGTTCTTC
>few|TRBV3-1/TRBV3-2|.|TRBJ1-6
CASSQGDGMNSPLHF
TGTGCCAGCAGCCAAGGGGACGGGATGAATTCACCCCTCCACTTT